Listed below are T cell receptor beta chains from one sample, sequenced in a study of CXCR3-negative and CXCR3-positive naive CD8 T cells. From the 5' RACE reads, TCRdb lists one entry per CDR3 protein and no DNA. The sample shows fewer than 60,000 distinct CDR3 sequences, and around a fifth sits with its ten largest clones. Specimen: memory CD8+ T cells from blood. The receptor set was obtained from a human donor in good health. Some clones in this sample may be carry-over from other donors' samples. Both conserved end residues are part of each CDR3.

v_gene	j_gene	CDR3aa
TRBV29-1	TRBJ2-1	CSVESEREGSEQFF
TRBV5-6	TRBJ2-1	CASSLGVSEQFF
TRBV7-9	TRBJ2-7	CASSGRQDRVDEQYF
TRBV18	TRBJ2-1	CASSPPGTSSYNEQFF
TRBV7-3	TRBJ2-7	CASSSWTGAEQYF
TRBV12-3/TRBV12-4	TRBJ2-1	CASKTGAVSNEQFF
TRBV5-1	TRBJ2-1	CASSFDRYNEQFF
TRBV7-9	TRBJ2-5	CASSSPTGQETQYF
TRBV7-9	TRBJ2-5	CASRSPRGGQETQYF
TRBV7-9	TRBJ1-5	CASTYSESSNQPQHF
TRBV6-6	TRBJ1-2	CASTGDFGYTF
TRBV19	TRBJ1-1	CASNWGTEAFF
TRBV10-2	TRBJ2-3	CASSSELAGGPYTDTQYF
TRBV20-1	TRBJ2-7	CSARKRQGTTLDEQYF
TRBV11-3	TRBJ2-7	CASSPRGDKSYEQYF
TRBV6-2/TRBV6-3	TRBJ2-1	CASSLLAGLYNEQFF
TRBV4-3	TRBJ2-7	CASSQDSGTFSYEQYF
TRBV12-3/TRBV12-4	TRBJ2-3	CASSPYSTDTQYF
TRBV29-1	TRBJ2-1	CSVVGIWRDNSYNEQFF
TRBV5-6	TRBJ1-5	CASSREQVPLSQHF